Below are 5 T cell receptor beta chains sequenced from a single sample in a study of ipilimumab plus nivolumab after autologous stem cell transplantation. The data were produced by immunoSEQ multiplex PCR, yet TCRdb's version contains in-frame clones alone and is incomplete. The sample comprises roughly 15,000 clones, about 80% of which are singletons, and roughly 10% rests with the top ten. The sample consisted of PBMCs, taken in a trial of ipilimumab plus nivolumab as post-transplant consolidation. The receptors were sampled from a male donor with diffuse large B-cell lymphoma.

The DNA of the CDR3 is TGTGCCAGCAGCTATAACTGGGGGGAAACAGATGAGCAGTTCTTC. Translating it yields CASSYNWGETDEQFF. The genes are TRBV13 and TRBJ2-1; D may be TRBD2 (6 bases). The length of the CDR3 is 15 residues. CDR1 is PRHDT, CDR2 FYEKMQ, per germline (reference sequence). The V and J ends lost 4 bases and 8 bases respectively, with 18 bases between them.

The chain joins TRBV9 to TRBJ2-3; D tentatively fits TRBD1 or TRBD2 (6 bases each). This CDR3 comprises 15 residues. Germline CDR1 SGDLS, CDR2 YYNGEE. V lost 3 bases to trimming and J lost 5 bases, with 16 bases between them. CDR3 residues: CASSAQEGGRDTQYF. CDR3 in DNA: TGTGCCAGCAGCGCGCAGGAAGGGGGGAGAGATACGCAGTATTTT.

The V gene is TRBV7-3, the J gene TRBJ2-1; no reliable D call. Germline CDR1 and CDR2: SGHTA and FQGTGA. Trimming took off 8 bases at V and 12 bases at J, with 20 bases between the two ends. The CDR3 covers 13 residues. The CDR3 is CASATSGVGGQFF. CDR3 sequence (DNA): TGTGCCAGCGCTACGTCAGGCGTGGGTGGGCAGTTCTTC.

This clone showed up just once. The rearrangement links TRBV18 to TRBJ2-5; D gene unclear. The tail of the sequence fits TRBJ2-7 better, so the J call may be wrong. CDR3 size: 15 residues. In germline, CDR1 is KGHSH, CDR2 LQKENI. Here the CDR3 reads CASSPPGPVSYEQYF. The CDR3 DNA is TGTGCCAGCTCACCACCAGGGCCCGTCTCCTACGAGCAGTACTTC.

This clone was found once. The rearrangement joins TRBV5-4 to TRBJ2-3, with D possibly TRBD1 on 6 matching bases. Germline loops: CDR1 SGHNT, CDR2 YYREEE (reference sequence). V was pared by 2 bases and J by 2 bases, with 9 bases between. This CDR3 region has 14 residues. This chain's CDR3 is CASSLTGTTDTQYF. The CDR3 bases are TGTGCCAGCAGCTTAACAGGGACCACAGATACGCAGTATTTT.